These T cell receptor beta chains were read from a single sample in a study of shared clonotypes between healthy human individuals. Sequencing was performed with immunoSEQ multiplex PCR; in TCRdb, only in-frame clones are kept and a portion is missing. This table holds millions of clones, approximately 94% found once. Sequencing was performed on naive CD8+ T cells sorted from blood. Receptors originate from a man aged 18 to 35 in good health. CDR3s include the opening cysteine and the closing phenylalanine or tryptophan. D genes are given only for firm matches.

D	V	J	CDR3	DNA
.	TRBV4-1	TRBJ2-7	CASSHPGGGIYEQYF	TGCGCCAGCAGCCATCCTGGAGGGGGGATCTACGAGCAGTACTTC
.	TRBV4-1	TRBJ1-4	CASSQGTVSEKLFF	TGCGCCAGCAGCCAAGGGACCGTTTCGGAAAAACTGTTTTTT
.	TRBV21-1	TRBJ2-7	CASSTPGQGYYEQYF	TGTGCCAGCAGCACGCCGGGACAGGGGTACTACGAGCAGTACTTC
TRBD1	TRBV27	TRBJ1-5	CASRLGTDSNQPQHF	TGTGCCAGCAGGTTGGGGACAGACTCCAATCAGCCCCAGCATTTT
.	TRBV4-1	TRBJ2-2	CASSPPEWHGELFF	TGCGCCAGCAGCCCCCCGGAGTGGCACGGGGAGCTGTTTTTT
TRBD1	TRBV30	TRBJ2-7	CAWSVTPGQGYEQYF	TGTGCCTGGAGTGTAACCCCGGGACAGGGATACGAGCAGTACTTC
.	TRBV5-5	TRBJ1-6	CASGTNNSPLHF	TGTGCCAGCGGGACTAATAATTCACCCCTCCACTTT
TRBD1	TRBV18	TRBJ1-4	CASSGRLQGADEEKLFF	TGTGCCAGCTCAGGGAGACTACAGGGGGCGGACGAGGAAAAACTGTTTTTT
TRBD2	TRBV6-1	TRBJ2-3	CASSESGLAGFTDTQYF	TGTGCCAGCAGTGAATCTGGATTAGCGGGATTCACAGATACGCAGTATTTT
TRBD2	TRBV2	TRBJ2-1	CASSVGLAGEDEQFF	TGTGCCAGCAGTGTGGGACTAGCGGGAGAGGATGAGCAGTTCTTC
.	TRBV29-1	TRBJ2-1	CSVPEWPHNEQFF	TGCAGCGTTCCGGAATGGCCCCACAATGAGCAGTTCTTC
.	TRBV7-8	TRBJ2-1	CASSYRGSPARVDEQFF	TGTGCCAGCAGCTACAGAGGGAGCCCTGCCCGAGTTGATGAGCAGTTCTTC
.	TRBV7-8	TRBJ1-5	CASSNPGQPQHF	TGTGCCAGCAGCAATCCGGGTCAGCCCCAGCATTTT
TRBD1	TRBV2	TRBJ1-1	CASRGQGNTEAFF	TGTGCCAGCAGGGGACAGGGGAACACTGAAGCTTTCTTT
TRBD2	TRBV4-1	TRBJ2-7	CASSQDRTSGYEQYF	TGCGCCAGCAGCCAAGATCGGACTAGCGGCTACGAGCAGTACTTC
TRBD1	TRBV11-2	TRBJ2-7	CASSSLVRDSPTYEQYF	TGTGCCAGCAGCTCCCTAGTCCGGGACAGTCCAACCTACGAGCAGTACTTC